This is a list of T cell receptor beta chains from one sample in a study of Ad26.COV2.S vaccination and SARS-CoV-2 variants. Clones were read by immunoSEQ multiplex PCR, and TCRdb kept only the in-frame ones, dropping some. The sample includes about 390,000 clones, 88% seen only once; the top ten take more than 3%. The source material was peripheral blood, sampled in a trial of Ad26.COV2.S vaccine versus placebo. These TCRs come from a person between 18 and 65 years old who received the Ad26.COV2.S COVID-19 vaccine or a placebo. Both conserved end residues are part of each CDR3. Fields, in order: clone size, J gene, D gene, V gene, CDR3 DNA, CDR3 protein. D genes are given only for firm matches. Expanded clones get a size class; other rows say once, few or many, or leave the size out.

abundance: -
j_gene: TRBJ2-3
d_gene: -
v_gene: TRBV5-4
CDR3nt: TGTGCCAGCAGCGCCTCGGGGGTAGCAGATACGCAGTATTTT
CDR3aa: CASSASGVADTQYF

abundance: -
j_gene: TRBJ1-1
d_gene: -
v_gene: TRBV7-9
CDR3nt: TGTGCCAGCAGCAACGAACCTAGGAACACTGAAGCTTTCTTT
CDR3aa: CASSNEPRNTEAFF

abundance: -
j_gene: TRBJ2-2
d_gene: -
v_gene: TRBV9
CDR3nt: TGTGCCAGCAGCGTATTCGATTTTACTACGAGGACCGGGGAGCTGTTTTTT
CDR3aa: CASSVFDFTTRTGELFF

abundance: many
j_gene: TRBJ2-3
d_gene: -
v_gene: TRBV6-4
CDR3nt: TGTGCCAGCAGTGACTCGGGGCAGGGGACCCCAGATACGCAGTATTTT
CDR3aa: CASSDSGQGTPDTQYF

abundance: once
j_gene: TRBJ1-1
d_gene: -
v_gene: TRBV29-1
CDR3nt: TGCAGCGCCCGTACAGGGCTCACTGAAGCTTTCTTT
CDR3aa: CSARTGLTEAFF

abundance: -
j_gene: TRBJ2-5
d_gene: -
v_gene: TRBV10-3
CDR3nt: TGTGCCATCAGTGAGTTTGGTAGCGGTGGCCAAGAGACCCAGTACTTC
CDR3aa: CAISEFGSGGQETQYF

abundance: few
j_gene: TRBJ2-1
d_gene: -
v_gene: TRBV27
CDR3nt: TGTGCCAGCAGTTTAAGTAGGGGGGACAATGAGCAGTTCTTC
CDR3aa: CASSLSRGDNEQFF

abundance: -
j_gene: TRBJ1-3
d_gene: -
v_gene: TRBV5-6
CDR3nt: TGTGCCAGCAGCTTGACAGGGACTGGAAACACCATATATTTT
CDR3aa: CASSLTGTGNTIYF

abundance: -
j_gene: TRBJ1-1
d_gene: -
v_gene: TRBV11-2
CDR3nt: TGTGCCAGCAGTAAAGGAGGTTACACTGAAGCTTTCTTT
CDR3aa: CASSKGGYTEAFF

abundance: -
j_gene: TRBJ2-3
d_gene: TRBD2
v_gene: TRBV4-1
CDR3nt: TGCGCCAGCAGCCAAGAAGGACTAGCGGGGTCGAATACGCAGTATTTT
CDR3aa: CASSQEGLAGSNTQYF

abundance: -
j_gene: TRBJ2-7
d_gene: -
v_gene: TRBV18
CDR3nt: TGTGCCAGCTCACCAATGCAGGGACGCGAGCAGTACTTC
CDR3aa: CASSPMQGREQYF

abundance: -
j_gene: TRBJ1-5
d_gene: -
v_gene: TRBV5-4
CDR3nt: TGTGCCAGCAGAATTCCCGGGCCGGCCTCTGGCAATCAGCCCCAGCATTTT
CDR3aa: CASRIPGPASGNQPQHF

abundance: once
j_gene: TRBJ2-1
d_gene: TRBD2
v_gene: TRBV9
CDR3nt: TGTGCCAGCACCACGGGGGGAAATAGGAAGAATGAGCAGTTCTTC
CDR3aa: CASTTGGNRKNEQFF

abundance: few
j_gene: TRBJ2-7
d_gene: TRBD1
v_gene: TRBV2
CDR3nt: TGTGCCAGCATAGGACCCGGGACAGGGTCCTACGAGCAGTACTTC
CDR3aa: CASIGPGTGSYEQYF

abundance: -
j_gene: TRBJ2-3
d_gene: -
v_gene: TRBV24-1
CDR3nt: TGTGCCACCAGTGATTCCGGGCCCACCGAGGTAGATACGCAGTATTTT
CDR3aa: CATSDSGPTEVDTQYF

abundance: -
j_gene: TRBJ2-2
d_gene: TRBD1
v_gene: TRBV19
CDR3nt: TGTGCCAGCAATTTCGGGACAGGGGGTGGGTGGACCGGGGAGCTGTTTTTT
CDR3aa: CASNFGTGGGWTGELFF

abundance: -
j_gene: TRBJ2-7
d_gene: -
v_gene: TRBV11-2
CDR3nt: TGTGCCAGCAGTAGTGGCCCCGAGCAGTACTTC
CDR3aa: CASSSGPEQYF

abundance: -
j_gene: TRBJ2-7
d_gene: -
v_gene: TRBV6-1
CDR3nt: TGTGCCAGCAGTGATTACTCAGGAGTCCGCTACGAGCAGTACTTC
CDR3aa: CASSDYSGVRYEQYF

abundance: -
j_gene: TRBJ2-1
d_gene: -
v_gene: TRBV20-1
CDR3nt: TGCAGTGCTCTCGATAAAGGGCAGTTCTTC
CDR3aa: CSALDKGQFF

abundance: -
j_gene: TRBJ2-3
d_gene: TRBD2
v_gene: TRBV11-2
CDR3nt: TGTGCCAGCAGCGTCGGGGCGGGGGGGCCAACAGATACGCAGTATTTT
CDR3aa: CASSVGAGGPTDTQYF

abundance: -
j_gene: TRBJ2-7
d_gene: -
v_gene: TRBV7-5
CDR3nt: TGTGCCAGAAGCTTTCGGACAGCGCCCCACAGGTACTTC
CDR3aa: CARSFRTAPHRYF

abundance: -
j_gene: TRBJ2-5
d_gene: -
v_gene: TRBV12-3/TRBV12-4
CDR3nt: TGTGCCAGCAGTTTATCGTCGACCTCCCAGTACTTC
CDR3aa: CASSLSSTSQYF

abundance: -
j_gene: TRBJ1-2
d_gene: TRBD1
v_gene: TRBV29-1
CDR3nt: TGCAGCGTTGAAACCGGGACAGGGCTATATGGCTACACCTTC
CDR3aa: CSVETGTGLYGYTF

abundance: -
j_gene: TRBJ1-6
d_gene: -
v_gene: TRBV19
CDR3nt: TGTGCCAGTAACGACCCGGGTATTTTCTATAATTCACCCCTCCACTTT
CDR3aa: CASNDPGIFYNSPLHF

abundance: -
j_gene: TRBJ1-1
d_gene: -
v_gene: TRBV2
CDR3nt: TGTGCCAGCAGTGAACAGGGGTTCGTTAACACTGAAGCTTTCTTT
CDR3aa: CASSEQGFVNTEAFF

abundance: -
j_gene: TRBJ2-7
d_gene: -
v_gene: TRBV5-1
CDR3nt: TGCGCCAGCAGCTTGCGACAGGAAAGCTCCTACGAGCAGTACTTC
CDR3aa: CASSLRQESSYEQYF

abundance: -
j_gene: TRBJ2-5
d_gene: -
v_gene: TRBV4-1
CDR3nt: TGCGCCAGCAGCCCCTCCCAGGTGCGGACTAAGGTTGGTCGATTGGAGACCCAGTACTTC
CDR3aa: CASSPSQVRTKVGRLETQYF

abundance: -
j_gene: TRBJ2-7
d_gene: -
v_gene: TRBV10-3
CDR3nt: TGTGCCATCACCCCAGAAAAGGGGATCAGCTCCTACGAGCAGTACTTC
CDR3aa: CAITPEKGISSYEQYF

abundance: -
j_gene: TRBJ2-3
d_gene: -
v_gene: TRBV11-2
CDR3nt: TGTGCCAGCAGCCTCGGGGGGCTCGGCACAGATACGCAGTATTTT
CDR3aa: CASSLGGLGTDTQYF

abundance: -
j_gene: TRBJ2-5
d_gene: -
v_gene: TRBV3-1/TRBV3-2
CDR3nt: TGTGCCAGCAGCCAAGATCGAAGCGGCCAGACCCAGTACTTC
CDR3aa: CASSQDRSGQTQYF

abundance: -
j_gene: TRBJ2-5
d_gene: -
v_gene: TRBV3-1/TRBV3-2
CDR3nt: TGTGCCAGCAGCCAAGAGCTGTTCCAGGTGGGGGAGACCCAGTACTTC
CDR3aa: CASSQELFQVGETQYF